This T cell receptor beta chain originates from a study of blood T cell repertoires in COVID-19 (dated by TCRdb to 2018 to 2020). Concerning the study at large: The collaborator samples originated in the United States, Italy and Spain and spanned the acute and convalescent phases of COVID-19. The repertoires were made available in a free public database intended to serve as a resource for research on the immune response to SARS-CoV-2. The material from the prospective study consisted of cDNA or gDNA derived from T cells, B-cell-depleted T cells, or PBMCs. A de-identified subject ID, COVID-19 status, age in years and sex were almost always included in the sample metadata. The dataset comprised deeply sampled blood TCRbeta repertoires from subjects exposed to, actively infected with, or recovered from COVID-19. Samples came from the ongoing ImmuneRACE study (first 160 participants) plus 1,254 subjects from 6 global collaborators. Where HLA class I and class II types were available, the types were taken from metadata supplied by the sample provider, not from assay-based typing.

A distance of 18 bases separates the germline ends of V and J, which lose 5 bases and 1 base respectively. From the cysteine through the phenylalanine, the CDR3 covers 17 amino acids. Only the CDR3 DNA stays, 51 bases, in frame from base 1. According to the germline V gene, CDR1 reads SGHAT and CDR2 reads FQNNGV. The immunoSEQ Assay, a bias-controlled multiplex PCR, was used to amplify TCRbeta CDR3 regions from genomic DNA. On the study's bioinformatics: Nucleated cell counts per sample were estimated from amplification of reference gene primers within the assay. Sequence reads were collapsed and filtered to measure the absolute abundance of every unique TCRbeta CDR3 rearrangement. For each sample, productive Simpson clonality was calculated by taking the square root of Simpson's diversity index across productive rearrangements. In its TCRdb copy, this immuneACCESS table keeps in-frame sequences only and misses some clones. Where compared with another copy, unresolved V genes explain less than half of these, and the others have no known cause. Clonal size and the V and J genes are those of that table, whereas D and trimming came from the DNA. The sample table shows around 130,000 clones, and 86% are seen once. The ten largest clones add up to around 2.3% of the sample.

With regard to this clone: The antigen it binds to is not known. Per-base qualities were not stored, and no clone one base away is much larger.

What the research found in general, with its limitations: The amount of clinical and demographic metadata varied by source and participant and was provided uncurated.

In the prospective study, participants were about 18 to 95 years old, resided in 24 geographic areas of the United States, and were enrolled through a virtual design. In the prospective study, cohorts were assigned on the basis of participant-reported clinical history obtained from a screening survey and a study questionnaire. ImmuneRACE Cohort 3 recovered participants were defined by two consecutive negative NP/OP PCR tests, healthcare professional clearance, or symptom resolution. Mobile phlebotomists in the prospective study collected whole blood, serum and a nasopharyngeal or oropharyngeal swab from every participant. Over a roughly two-month period, participants in the prospective study had the option of providing additional blood draws and questionnaires. Blood samples from the prospective study were shipped frozen or at room temperature prior to DNA extraction.

Source material: PBMCs or T cells enriched from blood (not recorded which). This chain is built from TRBV11-2 and TRBJ2-4, with a tentative D gene TRBD2 over 7 matching bases. The receptor was derived from a woman between 45 and 65 years old who had recovered from COVID-19. The CDR3 amino acid sequence is: CASSTLRGARAKNIQYF. The DNA sequence is given as TGTGCCAGCAGCACCCTTCGGGGGGCGCGGGCCAAAAACATTCAGTACTTC.